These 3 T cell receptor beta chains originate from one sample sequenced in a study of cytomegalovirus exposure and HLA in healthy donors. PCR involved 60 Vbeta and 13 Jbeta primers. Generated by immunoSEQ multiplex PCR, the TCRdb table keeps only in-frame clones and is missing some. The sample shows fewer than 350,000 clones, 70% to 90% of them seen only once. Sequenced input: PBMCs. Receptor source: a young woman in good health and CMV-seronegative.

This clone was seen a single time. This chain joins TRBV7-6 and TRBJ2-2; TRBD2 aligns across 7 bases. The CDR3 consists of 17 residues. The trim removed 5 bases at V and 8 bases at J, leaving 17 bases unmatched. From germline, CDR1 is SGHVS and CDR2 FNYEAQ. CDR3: CASSRGSGGPPRGELFF. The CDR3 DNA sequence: TGTGCCAGCAGCCGTGGGTCGGGGGGACCCCCCCGGGGGGAGCTGTTTTTT.

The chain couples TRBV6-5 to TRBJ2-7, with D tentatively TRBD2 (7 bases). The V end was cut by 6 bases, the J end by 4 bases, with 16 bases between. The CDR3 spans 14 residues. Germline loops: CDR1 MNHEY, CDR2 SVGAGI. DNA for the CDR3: TGTGCCAGCAGCATAGGGGGGGGAAATTACGAGCAGTACTTC. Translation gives CASSIGGGNYEQYF.

The chain's CDR3 is CASSVRGARNEQFF. The DNA of the CDR3 is TGTGCCAGCAGCGTGCGGGGGGCCAGAAATGAGCAGTTCTTC. V and J are TRBV7-2 and TRBJ2-1; TRBD2 matches at 8 bases. Per germline, CDR1 SGHTA and CDR2 FQGNSA. This CDR3 has 14 residues. Germline trimming cut 5 bases from V and 7 bases from J; bases unmatched to any gene: 7.